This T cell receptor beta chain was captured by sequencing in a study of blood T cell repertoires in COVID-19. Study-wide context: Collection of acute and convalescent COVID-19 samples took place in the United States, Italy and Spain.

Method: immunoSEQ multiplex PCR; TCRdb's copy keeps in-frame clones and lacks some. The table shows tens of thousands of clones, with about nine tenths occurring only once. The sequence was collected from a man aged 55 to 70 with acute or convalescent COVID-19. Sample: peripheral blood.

The CDR3 here is CASSHRAGTNTGELFF. The CDR3 coding sequence is TGTGCCAGCAGCCACCGGGCGGGAACGAACACCGGGGAGCTGTTTTTT. J is TRBJ2-2 and V is TRBV3-1 (or the pseudogene TRBV3-2); D might be TRBD2 (6 bases). V gave up 3 bases and J gave up 0 bases, with 11 bases separating them. The germline gives CDR1 LGHDT, CDR2 YNNKEL (reference sequence). The CDR3 spans 16 residues.